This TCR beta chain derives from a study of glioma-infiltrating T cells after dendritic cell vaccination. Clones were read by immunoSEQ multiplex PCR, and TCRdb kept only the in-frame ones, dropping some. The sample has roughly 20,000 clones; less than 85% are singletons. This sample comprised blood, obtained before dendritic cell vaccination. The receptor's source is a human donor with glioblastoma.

The CDR3 nucleotides read TGCGCCAGCAGCCAAACCCTCAACGACTTTGGCACTGAAGCTTTCTTT. Translated, it gives CASSQTLNDFGTEAFF. The genes are TRBV4-1 and TRBJ1-1; D ambiguous. There are 16 residues in the CDR3. Germline V gene data show CDR1 as MGHRA and CDR2 as YSYEKL. The V end lost 2 bases, the J end lost 4 bases, and 17 bases lay between the germline ends.